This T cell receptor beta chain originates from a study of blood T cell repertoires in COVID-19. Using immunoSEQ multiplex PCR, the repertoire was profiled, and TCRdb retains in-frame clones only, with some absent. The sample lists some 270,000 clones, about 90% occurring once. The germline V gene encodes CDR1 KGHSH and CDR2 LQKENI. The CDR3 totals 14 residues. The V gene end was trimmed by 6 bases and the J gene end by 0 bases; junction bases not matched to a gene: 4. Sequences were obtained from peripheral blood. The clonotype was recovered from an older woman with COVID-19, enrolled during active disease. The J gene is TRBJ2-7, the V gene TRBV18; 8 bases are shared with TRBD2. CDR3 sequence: CASSPAGGSYEQYF. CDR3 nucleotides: TGTGCCAGCTCCCCGGCGGGGGGCTCCTACGAGCAGTACTTC.